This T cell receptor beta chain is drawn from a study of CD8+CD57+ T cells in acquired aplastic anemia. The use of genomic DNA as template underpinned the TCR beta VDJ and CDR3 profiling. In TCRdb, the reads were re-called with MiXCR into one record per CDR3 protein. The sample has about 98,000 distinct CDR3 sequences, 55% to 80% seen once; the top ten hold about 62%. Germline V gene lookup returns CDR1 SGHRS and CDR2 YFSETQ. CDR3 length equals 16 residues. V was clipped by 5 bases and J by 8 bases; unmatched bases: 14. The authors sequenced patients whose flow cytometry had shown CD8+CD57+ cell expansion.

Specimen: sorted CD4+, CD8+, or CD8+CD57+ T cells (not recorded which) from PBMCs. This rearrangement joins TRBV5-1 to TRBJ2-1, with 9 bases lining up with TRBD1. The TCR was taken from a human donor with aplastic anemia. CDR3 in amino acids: CASSRLQGALIDEQFF. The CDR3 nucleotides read TGCGCCAGCAGTAGGTTACAGGGGGCGCTTATCGATGAGCAGTTCTTC.